The TCR beta chain described here comes from a study of blood T cell repertoires in COVID-19. Across the whole study: Nucleic acid was either cDNA or gDNA, and it came from T cells, B-cell-depleted T cells, or PBMCs.

This clone was counted a single time. Libraries were prepared by immunoSEQ multiplex PCR; TCRdb keeps only in-frame clonotypes and omits some of them. Of roughly 18,000 clones in the sample, 90% to 95% were seen once. The sequencing input was peripheral blood. The sequence was obtained from a human donor in a cohort sampled during active COVID-19.

In DNA, the CDR3 is TGTGCCAGCAGTTACAGGGTCAATCAGCCCCAGCATTTT. Translation: CASSYRVNQPQHF. The chain uses TRBV12-3 or TRBV12-4 and TRBJ1-5, with D possibly TRBD1 on 6 matching bases. The CDR3 sequence is 13 residues long. The ends were cut back, 4 bases at V and 3 bases at J, with 7 bases in the middle.